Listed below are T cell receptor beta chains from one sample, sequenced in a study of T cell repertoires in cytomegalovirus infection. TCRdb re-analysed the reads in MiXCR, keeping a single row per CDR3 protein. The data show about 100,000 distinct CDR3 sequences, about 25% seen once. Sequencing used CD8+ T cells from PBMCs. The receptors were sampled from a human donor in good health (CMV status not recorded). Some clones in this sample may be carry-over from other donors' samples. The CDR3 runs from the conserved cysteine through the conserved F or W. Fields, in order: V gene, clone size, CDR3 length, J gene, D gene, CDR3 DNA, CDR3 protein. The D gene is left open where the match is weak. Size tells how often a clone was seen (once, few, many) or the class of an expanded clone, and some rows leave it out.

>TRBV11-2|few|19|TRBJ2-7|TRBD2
TGTGCCAGCAGCTTAGTTCCCGGGACTAGCGGGAGTAAGGCTTACGAGCAGTACTTC
CASSLVPGTSGSKAYEQYF
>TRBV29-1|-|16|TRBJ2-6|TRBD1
TGCAGCGTCACTGGACAGGGGAACTCTGGGGCCAACGTCCTGACTTTC
CSVTGQGNSGANVLTF
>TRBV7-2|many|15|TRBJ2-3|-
TGTGCCAGCAGCCTTGGGGTAGCAAGCACAGATACGCAGTATTTT
CASSLGVASTDTQYF
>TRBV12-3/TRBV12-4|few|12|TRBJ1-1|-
TGTGCCAGCAGTGAACAGGGCTCTGAAGCTTTCTTT
CASSEQGSEAFF
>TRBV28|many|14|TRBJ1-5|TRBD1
TGTGCCAGCAGTTTAGTACAGGGGATTCAGCCCCAGCATTTT
CASSLVQGIQPQHF
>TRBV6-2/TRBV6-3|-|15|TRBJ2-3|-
TGTGCCAGCAGTCTCCGGGACACGCCGGGAGATACGCAGTATTTT
CASSLRDTPGDTQYF
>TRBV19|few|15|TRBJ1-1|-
TGTGCCAGTAGAGGGGACGAGCGTATGAACACTGAAGCTTTCTTT
CASRGDERMNTEAFF
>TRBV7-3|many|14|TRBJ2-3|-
TGTGCCAGCAGCTCCGGGGTGGTCACAGATACGCAGTATTTT
CASSSGVVTDTQYF
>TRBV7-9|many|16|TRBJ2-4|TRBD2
TGTGCCAGCAGCACGGGACTAGCGGTAGCCAAAAACATTCAGTACTTC
CASSTGLAVAKNIQYF
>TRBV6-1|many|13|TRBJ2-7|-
TGTGCCAGCAGTCAGGGAAATCCCTACGAGCAGTACTTC
CASSQGNPYEQYF
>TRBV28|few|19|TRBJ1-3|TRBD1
TGTGCCAGCAGTCCTGGACAGGAATATAGTAGGGGCTCTGGAAACACCATATATTTT
CASSPGQEYSRGSGNTIYF
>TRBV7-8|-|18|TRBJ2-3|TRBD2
TGTGCCAGCACCTATTTCGGGTGGACTAGCGGGAGAACAGATACGCAGTATTTT
CASTYFGWTSGRTDTQYF
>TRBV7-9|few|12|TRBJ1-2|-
TGTGCCAGCAGCTTATCAGACTATGGCTACACCTTC
CASSLSDYGYTF
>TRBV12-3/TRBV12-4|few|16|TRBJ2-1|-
TGTGCCAGCACATCGTACAGAGGGATGGTGGTAAATGAGCAGTTCTTC
CASTSYRGMVVNEQFF
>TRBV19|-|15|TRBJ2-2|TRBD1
TGTGCCAGTAGCCTATTCGGACAGGTCCCCGGGGAGCTGTTTTTT
CASSLFGQVPGELFF
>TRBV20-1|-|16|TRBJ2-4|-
TGCAGTGCTAGAGATGGGGAACTAGAAGCCAAAAACATTCAGTACTTC
CSARDGELEAKNIQYF
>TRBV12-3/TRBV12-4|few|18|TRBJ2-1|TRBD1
TGTGCCAGCAGAGCAGGGACAGGAGTTACGAGCTCCTACAATGAGCAGTTCTTC
CASRAGTGVTSSYNEQFF
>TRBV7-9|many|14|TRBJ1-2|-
TGTGCCAGCAGCTTGGCCTCCTCTAACTATGGCTACACCTTC
CASSLASSNYGYTF
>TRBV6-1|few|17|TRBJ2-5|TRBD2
TGTGCCAGCAGTGAATGGTTAGCGGGGGGCCTCCAAGAGACCCAGTACTTC
CASSEWLAGGLQETQYF
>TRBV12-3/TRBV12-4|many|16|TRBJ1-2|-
TGTGCCAGCAGTTTTAGCCCGGGACGCGGAGCGGGTGGCTACACCTTC
CASSFSPGRGAGGYTF
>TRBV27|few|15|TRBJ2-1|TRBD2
TGTGCCAGCAGTTTTGCGGGAGGGCCGGGGGGGGAGCAGTTCTTC
CASSFAGGPGGEQFF
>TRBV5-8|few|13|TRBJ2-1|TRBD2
TGTGCCAGCAGCTTGGCAGCGGGGGGTGAGCAGTTCTTC
CASSLAAGGEQFF
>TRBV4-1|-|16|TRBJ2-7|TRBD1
TGCGCCAGCAGCCAAGACAGACAGGGGGTCACCTACGAGCAGTACTTC
CASSQDRQGVTYEQYF
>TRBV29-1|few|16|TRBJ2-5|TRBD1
TGCAGCGTTGATGGGCGGGTGACAGGGCAGGCAGAGACCCAGTACTTC
CSVDGRVTGQAETQYF
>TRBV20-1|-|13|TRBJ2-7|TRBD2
TGCAGTGCTAGATTAGCGGGGCCCCAGGAGCAGTACTTC
CSARLAGPQEQYF
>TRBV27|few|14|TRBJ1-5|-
TGTGCCAGCAGTTTCGGCAGGGGTGGTCAGCCCCAGCATTTT
CASSFGRGGQPQHF
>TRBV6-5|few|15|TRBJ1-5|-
TGTGCCAGCAGTTTAAATGGCGGTGGCAATCAGCCCCAGCATTTT
CASSLNGGGNQPQHF
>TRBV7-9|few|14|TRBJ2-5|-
TGTGCCAGCAGATCTAATCTTCTACAAGAGACCCAGTACTTC
CASRSNLLQETQYF
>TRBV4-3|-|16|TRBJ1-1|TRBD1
TGCGCCAGCAGCCAAGAAGAGGGAACAGGGGGTATTGAAGCTTTCTTT
CASSQEEGTGGIEAFF
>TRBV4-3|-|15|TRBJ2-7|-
TGCGCCAGCAGCCCTATCCCTACCGACCCCTACGAGCAGTACTTC
CASSPIPTDPYEQYF
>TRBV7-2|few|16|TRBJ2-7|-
TGTGCCAGCAGCCCAAGGGGGGGGTATATCTCCTACGAGCAGTACTTC
CASSPRGGYISYEQYF
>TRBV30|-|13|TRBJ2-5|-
TGTGCCTGGAGTGGGCCTGTCCAAGAGACCCAGTACTTC
CAWSGPVQETQYF
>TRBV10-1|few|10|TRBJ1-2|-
TGCGCCAGCATTAAGGATGGCTACACCTTC
CASIKDGYTF
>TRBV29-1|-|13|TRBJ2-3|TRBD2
TGCAGCGTCAGCGGGGGGGACACAGATACGCAGTATTTT
CSVSGGDTDTQYF
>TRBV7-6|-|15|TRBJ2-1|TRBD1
TGTGCCAGCAGCACCCCGGGACAGGGGTACGATGAGCAGTTCTTC
CASSTPGQGYDEQFF
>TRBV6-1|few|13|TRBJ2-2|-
TGTGCCAGCAGTGAAGGGGACACCGGGGAGCTGTTTTTT
CASSEGDTGELFF
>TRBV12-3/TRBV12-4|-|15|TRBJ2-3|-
TGTGCCAGCAGTTTAGTAGGCATGTCCACAGATACGCAGTATTTT
CASSLVGMSTDTQYF
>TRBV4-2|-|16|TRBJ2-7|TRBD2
TGTGCCAGCAGCCAAGAGGGACTAGCGGGGCGGAACGAGCAGTACTTC
CASSQEGLAGRNEQYF
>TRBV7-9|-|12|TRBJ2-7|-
TGTGCCAGCAGCCTAGACAGCCACGAGCAGTACTTC
CASSLDSHEQYF
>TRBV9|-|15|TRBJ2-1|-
TGTGCCAGCAGCGTAGAAGGGGTTTCCTACAATGAGCAGTTCTTC
CASSVEGVSYNEQFF
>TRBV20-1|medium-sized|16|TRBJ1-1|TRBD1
TGCAGTGCTAGAGATCAGACAGGGGGGAATTCGGCTGAAGCTTTCTTT
CSARDQTGGNSAEAFF
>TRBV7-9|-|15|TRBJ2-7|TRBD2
TGTGCCAGCAGCCCGCGGACTAGTTTGTCCTACGAGCAGTACTTC
CASSPRTSLSYEQYF
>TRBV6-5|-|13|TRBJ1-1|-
TGTGCCGCAAAGGGACGAGAGAACACTGAAGCTTTCTTT
CAAKGRENTEAFF
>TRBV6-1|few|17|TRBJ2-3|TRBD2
TGTGCCAGCAGCTCCAAGGTAGCGGGGGGGTACACAGATACGCAGTATTTT
CASSSKVAGGYTDTQYF
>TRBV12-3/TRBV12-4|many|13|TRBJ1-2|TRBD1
TGTGCCAGCAGGAAGGACAGGGGAGGAGGCTACACCTTC
CASRKDRGGGYTF
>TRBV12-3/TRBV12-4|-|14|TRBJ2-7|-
TGTGCCAGCAGGGGGCCGCCCAAAGTATATGAGCAGTACTTC
CASRGPPKVYEQYF